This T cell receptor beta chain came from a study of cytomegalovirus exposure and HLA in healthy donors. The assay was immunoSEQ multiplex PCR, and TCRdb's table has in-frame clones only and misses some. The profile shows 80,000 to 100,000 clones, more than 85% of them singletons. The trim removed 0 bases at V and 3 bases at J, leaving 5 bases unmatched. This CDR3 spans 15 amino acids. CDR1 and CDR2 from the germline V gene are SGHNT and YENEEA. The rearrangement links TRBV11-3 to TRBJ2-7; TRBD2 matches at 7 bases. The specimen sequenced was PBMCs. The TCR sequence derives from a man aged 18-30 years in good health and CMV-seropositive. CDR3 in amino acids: CASSLDAPSGYEQYF. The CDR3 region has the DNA TGTGCCAGCAGCTTAGACGCACCTAGCGGCTACGAGCAGTACTTC.